Presented here are 27 T cell receptor beta chains from one specimen sequenced in a study of early T cells in non-severe SARS-CoV-2 infection. TCRdb ran MiXCR on the 5' RACE reads and lists one entry per CDR3 protein. Among almost 45,000 distinct CDR3 sequences listed, around 6% were seen once. Sequencing input: whole blood. The origin of the receptors is an adult who was a healthcare worker with PCR-confirmed SARS-CoV-2 infection or an uninfected control (not recorded which).

In its sample, this clonotype was seen a few times. This chain's CDR3 is CASSMTRADTEAFF. DNA for the CDR3: TGCGCCAGCTCAATGACAAGGGCAGACACTGAAGCTTTCTTT. This chain uses TRBV10-2 with TRBJ1-1; D not resolved. The V end was cut by 8 bases, the J end by 3 bases, with 16 bases between. This CDR3 is 14 amino acids long. CDR1 WSHSY and CDR2 SAAADI come from the germline V gene.

V and J are TRBV29-1 and TRBJ1-1; D is perhaps TRBD1 (6 bases). The CDR3 covers 12 residues. V dropped 5 bases and J dropped 1 base, with 8 bases sitting between them. Germline CDR1 SQVTM, CDR2 ANQGSEA. CDR3 in amino acids: CSVSRGNTEAFF. As DNA, the CDR3 is TGCAGCGTTTCCAGGGGGAACACTGAAGCTTTCTTT.

This clonotype appeared many times. This chain uses TRBV24-1 with TRBJ2-5; 7 positions match TRBD1. Germline V gene sequence: CDR1 KGHDR, CDR2 SFDVKD. The CDR3 length is 14 residues. The V segment lost 12 bases and the J segment 5 bases; nucleotides outside the gene matches: 14. The CDR3 region has the DNA TGTGCCGCTCTCCCGGGACAGACGAAGGAGACCCAGTACTTC. Protein sequence: CAALPGQTKETQYF.

There are many counts of this clonotype. The chain carries TRBV6-1 and TRBJ2-5; D uncertain. The CDR3 has 11 residues. V was shortened by 4 bases and J by 4 bases, with 4 bases between the two germline ends. From germline, CDR1 is MNHNS and CDR2 SASEGT. The DNA for the CDR3 is TGTGCCAGCAGTGCCCGAGAGACCCAGTACTTC. Its protein product is CASSARETQYF.

This chain links TRBV24-1 with TRBJ2-2; 8 positions agree with TRBD1. Trimming removed 12 bases from V and 0 bases from J; junction bases left unmatched: 8. The V gene's germline CDR1 is KGHDR and CDR2 SFDVKD. This CDR3 spans 15 amino acids. This chain's CDR3 is CAASDRGANTGELFF. The DNA of the CDR3 is TGTGCCGCCTCAGACAGGGGAGCGAACACCGGGGAGCTGTTTTTT.

This clonotype was detected only a few times. The DNA for the CDR3 is TGTGCCAGCTCACCACAGGTCACGGGCAATCAGCCCCAGCATTTT. It encodes CASSPQVTGNQPQHF. V gene TRBV18 combines with J gene TRBJ1-5, with D unclear. V lost 1 base and J 2 bases, leaving 9 bases between the germline ends. CDR3 length: 15 amino acids. CDR1 is KGHSH and CDR2 is LQKENI in the germline V gene.

V gene TRBV11-2 combines with J gene TRBJ2-5; maybe TRBD2 (5 bases). The CDR3 length is 14 residues. Trimming removed 0 bases from V and 5 bases from J, with 10 bases in between. The germline V gene encodes CDR1 SGHAT and CDR2 FQNNGV. In nucleotides, the CDR3 is TGTGCCAGCAGCTTAGAGCCTAGCAGGGAGACCCAGTACTTC. Protein: CASSLEPSRETQYF.

There are many counts of this clonotype. The chain uses TRBV9 and TRBJ1-2, with TRBD1 matching 9 bases. Germline V CDR1 and CDR2: SGDLS, YYNGEE. The CDR3 spans 15 residues. Trimming cost V 2 bases and J 5 bases; bases outside gene matches: 7. The CDR3 nucleotides are TGTGCCAGCAGCGTCGGGGGACAGGGAATGTATGGCTACACCTTC. This encodes CASSVGGQGMYGYTF.

V usage is TRBV18 and J usage is TRBJ1-2; possible D gene TRBD1, 6 bases. The CDR3 covers 15 residues. Germline V gene lookup returns CDR1 KGHSH and CDR2 LQKENI. V lost 2 bases, J lost 0 bases, and 10 bases lay in between. CDR3 DNA: TGTGCCAGCTCACCAAACAGGGCAACTAACTATGGCTACACCTTC. It translates to CASSPNRATNYGYTF.

In its sample, this clonotype was seen many times. V and J are TRBV6-5 and TRBJ2-5, with D possibly being TRBD1 or TRBD2 (5 bases each). V gave up 9 bases and J gave up 2 bases, with 10 bases separating them. CDR1 and CDR2 from the germline V gene are MNHEY and SVGAGI. The CDR3 sequence is 12 residues long. CDR3 sequence reads: CASGGRQETQYF. The CDR3 coding sequence is TGTGCCAGTGGGGGACGGCAAGAGACCCAGTACTTC.

Remarks on this clonotype: One end of the junction does not line up with germline, which may come from a read error. The rearrangement links TRBV29-1 to TRBJ2-5; weak D call: TRBD1 (6 bases). The CDR3 spans 8 residues. CDR1 and CDR2 (germline): SQVTM, ANQGSEA. The CDR3 protein is CSAEGGYF. The CDR3 bases are TGCAGCGCTGAAGGGGGGTACTTC.

The chain is built from TRBV28 and TRBJ2-2, with D perhaps being TRBD1 or TRBD2 (5 bases each). V lost 5 bases, J lost 7 bases, and 20 bases lay in between. This CDR3 has 16 residues. Germline assignment: CDR1 MDHEN and CDR2 SYDVKM. CDR3 protein: CASSPGTDPLGGELFF. CDR3 coding DNA: TGTGCCAGCAGTCCGGGGACCGACCCGCTAGGCGGGGAGCTGTTTTTT.

In its sample, this clonotype was seen a few times. The CDR3 bases are TGTGCCAGCAGCGTAGAGGCCCCGCGCCAGGGGACGGCAGATACGCAGTATTTT. Amino acid sequence: CASSVEAPRQGTADTQYF. The chain combines TRBV9 with TRBJ2-3, with D tentatively TRBD1 (6 bases). Per germline, CDR1 SGDLS and CDR2 YYNGEE. The CDR3 is 18 residues long. V dropped 0 bases and J dropped 4 bases, with 21 bases sitting between them.

This clonotype was recorded at least ten times. CDR3 nucleotide sequence: TGTGCCAGCAGTTCCCCGGCAGACTCCTACGAGCAGTACTTC. Translation: CASSSPADSYEQYF. The chain has TRBV27 and TRBJ2-7, with D uncertain. V was pared by 4 bases and J by 0 bases, with 10 bases between. CDR1 and CDR2 (germline): MNHEY, SMNVEV (reference sequence). The CDR3 is 14 amino acids.

In its sample, this clonotype was seen many times. This rearrangement joins TRBV11-2 to TRBJ2-6, with 9 nucleotides matching TRBD1. The CDR3 runs 15 residues. The trim removed 6 bases at V and 3 bases at J, leaving 3 bases unmatched. Germline lookup yields CDR1 SGHAT and CDR2 FQNNGV. The CDR3 DNA follows: TGTGCCAGCAGAACGGACAGGGGTGGGGCCAACGTCCTGACTTTC. Protein sequence: CASRTDRGGANVLTF.

This clonotype showed up just a few times. V usage is TRBV7-2 and J usage is TRBJ2-3, with 8 bases fitting TRBD2. The CDR3 loop spans 14 amino acids. V shed 1 base, J shed 10 bases, and the junction held 7 bases outside the gene matches. CDR1 SGHTA and CDR2 FQGNSA come from the germline V gene. The CDR3 here is CASSLEWTSLAQYF. CDR3 in DNA: TGTGCCAGCAGCTTAGAATGGACTAGCTTGGCGCAGTATTTT.

This clonotype was counted many times. This chain joins TRBV7-2 and TRBJ2-3; D is perhaps TRBD1 (7 bases). This CDR3 comprises 15 residues. Trimming removed 4 bases at V and 6 bases at J, with 17 bases between. Germline V CDR1 and CDR2: SGHTA, FQGNSA. The CDR3 region is CASSSGGTLRDTQYF. CDR3 nucleotides: TGTGCCAGCAGCTCAGGGGGGACTTTGCGGGATACGCAGTATTTT. Variable domain in full (rest from reference TRBV7-2 and TRBJ2-3): GAGVSQSPSNKVTEKGKDVELRCDPISGHTALYWYRQSLGQGLEFLIYFQGNSAPDKSGLPSDRFSAERTGGSVSTLTIQRTQQEDSAVYLCASSSGGTLRDTQYFGPGTRLTVL.

This clonotype has ten or more counts. The rearrangement joins TRBV7-9 to TRBJ2-7, with D hard to call. V gave up 8 bases and J gave up 5 bases, with 16 bases separating them. CDR1 is SEHNR, CDR2 FQNEAQ, per germline (reference sequence). The CDR3 sequence is 13 residues long. The CDR3 region has the DNA TGTGCCAGCTCCCGTGATACTCCCCACGAGCAGTACTTC. It encodes CASSRDTPHEQYF.

In this sample, this clonotype turned up many times. The J gene is TRBJ2-5, the V gene TRBV6-1; 11 positions match TRBD2. J gave up 5 bases and V 4 bases, and 6 bases lay outside the gene matches. The germline V gene has CDR1 MNHNS and CDR2 SASEGT. This CDR3 spans 15 amino acids. The CDR3 bases are TGTGCCAGCAGTGGTGTAGCGGGGGGGCCCGAGACCCAGTACTTC. Translated, it gives CASSGVAGGPETQYF.

The chain carries TRBV20-1 and TRBJ1-2; 11 bases are a match to TRBD1. Losses at the gene ends were 0 bases for V and 4 bases for J; bases not matched to a gene: 4. In germline, CDR1 is DFQATT, CDR2 SNEGSKA (reference sequence). The CDR3 is made up of 15 amino acids. The CDR3 DNA reads TGCAGTGCTAGAGAAACCGGGACAGGGGGCTATGGCTACACCTTC. Encoded protein: CSARETGTGGYGYTF.

This clonotype was counted many times. The J gene is TRBJ2-1, the V gene TRBV5-6; no clear D. Germline-derived CDR1 and CDR2 are SGHDT and YYEEEE. The CDR3 runs to 14 residues. Trimming pared 0 bases from V and 1 base from J, leaving 5 bases between. The CDR3 region has the DNA TGTGCCAGCAGCTTGGGGGGTTCCTACAATGAGCAGTTCTTC. This codes for CASSLGGSYNEQFF.

This clonotype was counted ten times or more. V usage is TRBV7-2 and J usage is TRBJ2-3; D call uncertain. Germline V CDR1 and CDR2: SGHTA, FQGNSA. This CDR3 is built from 15 residues. Trimming stripped 5 bases from V and 4 bases from J, with 16 bases between. The CDR3 DNA follows: TGTGCCAGCAGCCCCCTAGGACGGGCCGCAGATACGCAGTATTTT. It is translated as CASSPLGRAADTQYF.

This clonotype was detected ten times or more. The chain joins TRBV11-2 to TRBJ2-7, with 7 bases matching TRBD2. This CDR3 comprises 15 residues. V lost 0 bases to trimming and J lost 4 bases; unmatched junction nucleotides: 6. Germline V gene data show CDR1 as SGHAT and CDR2 as FQNNGV. The CDR3 bases are TGTGCCAGCAGCTTAGATTCGGTGGGACTATACGAGCAGTACTTC. Translated: CASSLDSVGLYEQYF.

The sample holds many counts of this clonotype. The chain combines TRBV18 with TRBJ2-7; D is perhaps TRBD1 (5 bases). The CDR3 is made up of 14 amino acids. Germline lookup yields CDR1 KGHSH and CDR2 LQKENI. V gave up 6 bases and J gave up 2 bases, with 14 bases separating them. CDR3 residues: CASSTTGSTYEQYF. In DNA form, the CDR3 reads TGTGCCAGCTCTACCACAGGATCTACCTACGAGCAGTACTTC.

This clonotype was observed at least ten times. The chain employs TRBV7-9 and TRBJ2-5, with no clear D. The germline V gene encodes CDR1 SEHNR and CDR2 FQNEAQ (reference sequence). The CDR3 length is 17 residues. Trimming left V 2 bases short and J 1 base short, with 17 bases between. The CDR3, as DNA: TGTGCCAGCAGCTTACCCCGAACCGGACGGAGCCAAGAGACCCAGTACTTC. It yields the protein CASSLPRTGRSQETQYF.

This clonotype occurred many times. V usage is TRBV20-1 and J usage is TRBJ1-1; possibly TRBD1 for D (5 bases). The CDR3 spans 12 residues. With 3 bases removed from V and 5 bases from J, the gap between germline ends came to 10 bases. Germline-derived CDR1 and CDR2 are DFQATT and SNEGSKA (reference sequence). The CDR3 loop is CSASGGETEAFF. The DNA for the CDR3 is TGCAGTGCTAGCGGAGGGGAGACTGAAGCTTTCTTT.

This clonotype was detected a few times. The chain has TRBV7-2 and TRBJ2-7; 7 bases match TRBD2. J was trimmed by 2 bases and V by 6 bases; bases with no gene match: 10. Germline-derived CDR1 and CDR2 are SGHTA and FQGNSA. There are 15 residues in the CDR3. The CDR3 DNA reads TGTGCCAGCAGTTGGACCCTAGGACTAGCCTACGAGCAGTACTTC. This codes for CASSWTLGLAYEQYF.